In this sample, the clone carrying this TCR beta chain turned up a few times. What it recognizes is unknown. Method: immunoSEQ multiplex PCR; TCRdb's copy keeps in-frame clones and lacks some. This table has about 40,000 clones, approximately 88% appearing once. These data are taken from a study of T cells in narcolepsy. Study-level information: Healthy controls were enrolled alongside patients with narcolepsy type 1 or type 2.

The CDR3 runs to 17 residues. Between the trimmed V and J ends, which lost 0 bases and 2 bases, there was a span of 12 bases. General observations from the study: Comparing one patient's CSF and blood CD4+ clonotypes highlighted HCRT- and TRIB2-specific autoreactive clonotypes. Autoreactive clone sequences were missing from some blood memory CD4+ repertoires. Reportedly, autoreactive clonotypes were serially detected in patients' blood but not controls'.

The chain uses TRBV5-3 and TRBJ2-6; maybe TRBD1 (5 bases). TRBV5-3 is sorted into the ORF group, with uncertain function. This TCR derives from a human donor with narcolepsy. Source material: CD45RA- memory CD4+ T cells from PBMCs. The CDR3: CARSLGLGPTGANVLTF. The CDR3 DNA sequence: TGTGCCAGAAGCTTGGGTCTGGGGCCCACTGGGGCCAACGTCCTGACTTTC.